These T cell receptor beta chains were read from a single sample in a study of Graves' ophthalmopathy and Graves' hyperthyroidism. Using its own MiXCR run on the multiplex PCR reads, TCRdb lists one record per CDR3 protein. The sample includes 450,000 or so distinct CDR3 sequences, under 15% of them seen just once. Source material: blood. The receptor set was obtained from a woman between 25 and 40 years old with Graves' ophthalmopathy. The conserved cysteine and the conserved F or W are not part of the CDR3 here.

J gene: TRBJ1-1; V gene: TRBV20-1; CDR3 length: 12; CDR3 protein: SARTQLGTTEAF
J gene: TRBJ2-5; V gene: TRBV2; CDR3 length: 14; CDR3 protein: ASSDSFGQGVETQY
J gene: TRBJ2-5; V gene: TRBV20-1; CDR3 length: 9; CDR3 protein: SARGVETQY
J gene: TRBJ2-3; V gene: TRBV27; CDR3 length: 14; CDR3 protein: ATYAPCTASTDTQY
J gene: TRBJ2-4; V gene: TRBV20-1; CDR3 length: 9; CDR3 protein: SARIAGVQY
J gene: TRBJ2-5; V gene: TRBV20-1; CDR3 length: 13; CDR3 protein: SAEGASGELETQY
J gene: TRBJ1-5; V gene: TRBV12-3/TRBV12-4; CDR3 length: 12; CDR3 protein: ASSSVGEGQPQH
J gene: TRBJ2-5; V gene: TRBV19; CDR3 length: 11; CDR3 protein: ASNRELAETQY
J gene: TRBJ2-7; V gene: TRBV7-2; CDR3 length: 12; CDR3 protein: ASSLTGDQFEQY
J gene: TRBJ1-2; V gene: TRBV20-1; CDR3 length: 10; CDR3 protein: SGTGRNYGYT
J gene: TRBJ2-4; V gene: TRBV2; CDR3 length: 12; CDR3 protein: ASSTQGTKNIQY
J gene: TRBJ2-5; V gene: TRBV7-3; CDR3 length: 10; CDR3 protein: ASSLGSGAQY
J gene: TRBJ1-2; V gene: TRBV20-1; CDR3 length: 11; CDR3 protein: SANLPGNYGYT
J gene: TRBJ1-1; V gene: TRBV7-3; CDR3 length: 11; CDR3 protein: ASSADMNTEAF
J gene: TRBJ2-5; V gene: TRBV4-1; CDR3 length: 13; CDR3 protein: ASSPGLAGPLTQY
J gene: TRBJ2-2; V gene: TRBV15; CDR3 length: 12; CDR3 protein: ATEKGSNTGELF
J gene: TRBJ1-6; V gene: TRBV6-1; CDR3 length: 11; CDR3 protein: ASSSGQYSPLH
J gene: TRBJ2-7; V gene: TRBV2; CDR3 length: 13; CDR3 protein: ASSWLADSSYEQY
J gene: TRBJ2-7; V gene: TRBV9; CDR3 length: 13; CDR3 protein: ASSASGSEESEQY
J gene: TRBJ2-5; V gene: TRBV12-3/TRBV12-4; CDR3 length: 14; CDR3 protein: ASSRRLVGSQETQY
J gene: TRBJ2-7; V gene: TRBV30; CDR3 length: 10; CDR3 protein: AWSYLGDEQY
J gene: TRBJ1-5; V gene: TRBV6-1; CDR3 length: 11; CDR3 protein: ASKWVANQPQH
J gene: TRBJ2-7; V gene: TRBV9; CDR3 length: 13; CDR3 protein: ASSVEVGSGYEQY